The 10 T cell receptor beta chains below come from one sample, sequenced in a study of cytomegalovirus exposure and HLA in healthy donors (dated by TCRdb to about 2017). Library preparation used the immunoSEQ multiplex PCR assay. The multiplex PCR relied on a mix of 60 forward primers for TCR Vbeta segments and 13 reverse primers for TCR Jbeta segments. This immuneACCESS table, as held by TCRdb, lists in-frame sequences with V and J called but not all clones. Of the missing ones, under half trace to an unresolved V gene in checked studies; the others have no known cause. The sample data list 100,000 to 150,000 clones, and less than 80% of these were observed just once. Less than 4.5% of the sample is held by the ten biggest clonotypes. The specimen was PBMCs. All receptors derive from a man between 45 and 60 years old in good health and CMV-seropositive.

The V gene is TRBV12-5, the J gene TRBJ2-1; no definite D call. V lost 5 bases and J 15 bases, leaving 14 bases between the germline ends. Germline loops: CDR1 LGHNT, CDR2 FRNRAP. The CDR3 sequence is 11 residues long. The CDR3 spells CASGVSRRWFF. In nucleotides, the CDR3 is TGTGCTAGTGGTGTATCTAGACGCTGGTTCTTC.

This sequence joins TRBV5-6 and TRBJ2-5; 10 nucleotides agree with TRBD1. The J call is in doubt because the DNA end fits TRBJ2-7 better. The germline V gene encodes CDR1 SGHDT and CDR2 YYEEEE. This CDR3 is 14 amino acids long. This CDR3 is CASSQDRGVAEQYF. The CDR3 coding sequence is TGTGCCAGCAGTCAGGACAGGGGGGTGGCCGAGCAGTACTTC.

Worth noting for this clone: Germline is not matched at one junction end, which may reflect a read error. The chain is built from TRBV6-4 and TRBJ1-2; maybe TRBD1 (6 bases). This CDR3 region has 13 residues. Looked up from germline, CDR1 is MRHNA and CDR2 is SNTAGT. The DNA for the CDR3 is TGTACCAGCAGCGCACCAGGGGCCCGGAGCTACACCTTC. It codes for CTSSAPGARSYTF.

The genes are TRBV2 and TRBJ2-7; 7 bases are a match to TRBD1. The CDR3 sequence is 14 residues long. Germline V lookup: CDR1 SNHLY, CDR2 FYNNEI. The V gene end was trimmed by 4 bases and the J gene end by 4 bases; junction bases not matched to a gene: 7. CDR3 DNA: TGTGCCAGCAGTGTCTCAGGGGGTGGTTACGAGCAGTACTTC. Translation gives CASSVSGGGYEQYF.

J is TRBJ2-1 and V is TRBV2; no firm D call. The germline V gene has CDR1 SNHLY and CDR2 FYNNEI. CDR3 length: 10 residues. V gave up 7 bases and J gave up 7 bases, with 5 bases separating them. The CDR3 region is CASITNEQFF. The CDR3 region has the DNA TGTGCCAGCATAACAAATGAGCAGTTCTTC.

The J gene is TRBJ2-7, the V gene TRBV7-9; a weak D match, TRBD2 (7 bases). Per the germline V gene, CDR1 is SEHNR and CDR2 is FQNEAQ (reference sequence). This CDR3 has 14 amino acids. V was cut by 7 bases and J by 0 bases, with 13 bases left in between. CDR3 nucleotides: TGTGCCAGCACCAACGCGGGGGCCTCCTACGAGCAGTACTTC. As protein: CASTNAGASYEQYF. Filled out from reference TRBV7-9 and TRBJ2-7, the complete variable domain reads DTGVSQNPRHKITKRGQNVTFRCDPISEHNRLYWYRQTLGQGPEFLTYFQNEAQLEKSRLLSDRFSAERPKGSFSTLEIQRTEQGDSAMYLCASTNAGASYEQYFGPGTRLTVT.

This clone showed up just once. J is TRBJ2-3 and V is TRBV9; 9 nucleotides line up with TRBD2. The CDR3 is 18 residues long. Germline CDR1 and CDR2: SGDLS and YYNGEE. J was trimmed by 4 bases and V by 2 bases; bases with no gene match: 14. CDR3 region: CASSVGSSGSRMADTQYF. CDR3 nucleotides: TGTGCCAGCAGCGTGGGGAGTAGCGGGAGTAGGATGGCAGATACGCAGTATTTT.

The chain employs TRBV5-3 and TRBJ1-4; TRBD1 agrees at 7 bases. TRBV5-3 is classed as an ORF, of uncertain function. V lost 4 bases and J lost 7; bases outside the gene matches: 10. The CDR3 is made up of 15 amino acids. The CDR3 sequence is CARSARGQGGEKLFF. CDR3 nucleotide sequence: TGTGCCAGAAGCGCCCGGGGTCAGGGGGGTGAAAAACTGTTTTTT.

This clone was detected only once. The rearrangement joins TRBV7-2 to TRBJ2-7; 7 positions agree with TRBD1. This CDR3 has 15 residues. Germline V gene data show CDR1 as SGHTA and CDR2 as FQGNSA. V was clipped by 4 bases and J by 3 bases; unmatched bases: 9. CDR3 DNA: TGTGCCAGCAGCTCGGAACGGGACAGAATCTACGAGCAGTACTTC. This translates into CASSSERDRIYEQYF. Combining the CDR3 with reference TRBV7-2 and TRBJ2-7 gives the whole variable domain GAGVSQSPSNKVTEKGKDVELRCDPISGHTALYWYRQSLGQGLEFLIYFQGNSAPDKSGLPSDRFSAERTGGSVSTLTIQRTQQEDSAVYLCASSSERDRIYEQYFGPGTRLTVT.

The chain employs TRBV28 and TRBJ1-1; no definite D call. The CDR3 length is 13 residues. Trimming took 5 bases from V and 0 from J, leaving 7 bases between them. CDR1 and CDR2 from the germline V gene are MDHEN and SYDVKM. The CDR3 region is CASSPNMNTEAFF. The CDR3 nucleotides read TGTGCCAGCAGTCCGAACATGAACACTGAAGCTTTCTTT.